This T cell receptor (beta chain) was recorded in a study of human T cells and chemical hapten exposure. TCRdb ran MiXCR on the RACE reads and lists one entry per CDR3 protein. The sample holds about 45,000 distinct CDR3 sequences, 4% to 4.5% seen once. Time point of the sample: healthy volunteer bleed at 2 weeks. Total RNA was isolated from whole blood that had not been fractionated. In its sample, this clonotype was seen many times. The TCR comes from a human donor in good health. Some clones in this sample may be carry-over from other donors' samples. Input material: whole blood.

The CDR3 bases are TGCAGCGCCGGCAACAGGGTTGAGTACACTGAAGCTTTCTTT. Translation: CSAGNRVEYTEAFF. This rearrangement joins TRBV29-1 to TRBJ1-1, with TRBD1 as a possible D gene (6 bases). The CDR3 runs to 14 residues. CDR1 is SQVTM, CDR2 ANQGSEA, per germline. Trimming took 7 bases from V and 3 from J, leaving 18 bases between them.